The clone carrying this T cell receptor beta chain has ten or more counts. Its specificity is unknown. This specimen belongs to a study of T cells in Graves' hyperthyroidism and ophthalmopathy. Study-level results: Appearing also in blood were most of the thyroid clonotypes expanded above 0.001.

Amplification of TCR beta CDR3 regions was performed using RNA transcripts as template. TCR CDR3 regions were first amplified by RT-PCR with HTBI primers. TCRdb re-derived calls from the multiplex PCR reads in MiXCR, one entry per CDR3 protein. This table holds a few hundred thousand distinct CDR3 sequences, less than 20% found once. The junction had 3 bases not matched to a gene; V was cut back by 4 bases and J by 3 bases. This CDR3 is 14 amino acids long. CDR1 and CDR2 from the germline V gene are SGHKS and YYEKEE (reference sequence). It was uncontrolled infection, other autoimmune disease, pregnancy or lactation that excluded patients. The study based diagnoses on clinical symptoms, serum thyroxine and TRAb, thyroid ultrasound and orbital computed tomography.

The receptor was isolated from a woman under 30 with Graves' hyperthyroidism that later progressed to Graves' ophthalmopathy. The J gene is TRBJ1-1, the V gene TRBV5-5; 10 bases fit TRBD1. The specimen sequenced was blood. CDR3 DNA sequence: TGTGCCAGCAGCCGGACAGGGGGAGACACTGAAGCTTTCTTT. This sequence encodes CASSRTGGDTEAFF.